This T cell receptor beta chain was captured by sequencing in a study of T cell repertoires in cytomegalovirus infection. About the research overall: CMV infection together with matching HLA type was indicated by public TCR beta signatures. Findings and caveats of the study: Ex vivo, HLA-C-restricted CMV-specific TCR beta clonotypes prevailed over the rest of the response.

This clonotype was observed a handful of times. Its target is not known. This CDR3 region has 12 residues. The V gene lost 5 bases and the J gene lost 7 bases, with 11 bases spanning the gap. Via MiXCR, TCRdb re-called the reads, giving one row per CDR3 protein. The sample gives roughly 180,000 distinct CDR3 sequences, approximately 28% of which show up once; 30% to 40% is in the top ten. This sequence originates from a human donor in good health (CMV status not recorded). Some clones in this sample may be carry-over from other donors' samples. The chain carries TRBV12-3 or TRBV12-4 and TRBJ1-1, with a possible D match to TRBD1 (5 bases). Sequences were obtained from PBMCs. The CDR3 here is CASSAHRGEAFF. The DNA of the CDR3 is TGTGCCAGCAGTGCCCATAGGGGTGAAGCTTTCTTT.